Included here is one T cell receptor (beta chain) sequence, with context. Its antigen is still unknown. This sample is part of a study of cytomegalovirus exposure and HLA in healthy donors. General study findings and limits: Cytomegalovirus association was listed for 150 to 200 TCR beta chains.

The primer mix had 60 Vbeta and 13 Jbeta primers. In the source study's methods: Later, 65 million to 85 million unique TCR beta chains were counted in an analysis, and roughly 11 million of them were shared. Generated by immunoSEQ multiplex PCR, the TCRdb table keeps only in-frame clones and is missing some. Clone size and V and J calls were adopted from that table, with D and trimming inferred from the DNA. The table records about 120,000 clones, 60% to 85% of them present only once. The trim removed 4 bases at V and 3 bases at J, leaving 6 bases unmatched. CDR1 MNHNS and CDR2 SASEGT come from the germline V gene. The CDR3 has 18 amino acids.

The sequencing sample was made of PBMCs. This sequence joins TRBV6-1 and TRBJ2-2, with 15 nucleotides matching TRBD2. The clonotype comes from a female donor in good health and CMV-seronegative. The CDR3 protein is CASSGTGTSGGYTGELFF. The CDR3 DNA is TGTGCCAGCAGTGGAACCGGGACTAGCGGGGGGTACACCGGGGAGCTGTTTTTT.